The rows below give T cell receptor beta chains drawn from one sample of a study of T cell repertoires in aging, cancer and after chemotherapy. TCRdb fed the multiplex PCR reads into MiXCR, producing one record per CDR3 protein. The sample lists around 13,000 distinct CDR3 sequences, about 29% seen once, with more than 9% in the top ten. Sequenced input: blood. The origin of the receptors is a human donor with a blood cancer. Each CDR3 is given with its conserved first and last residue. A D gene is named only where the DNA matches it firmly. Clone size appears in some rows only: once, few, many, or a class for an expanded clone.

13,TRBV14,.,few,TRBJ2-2,CASSQDWTGELFF,TGTGCCAGCAGCCAAGACTGGACCGGGGAGCTGTTTTTT
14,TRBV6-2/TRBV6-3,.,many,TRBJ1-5,CASSTGRHNQPQHF,TGTGCCAGCAGTACCGGACGGCACAATCAGCCCCAGCATTTT
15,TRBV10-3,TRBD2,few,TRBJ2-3,CAISDLAGASDTQYF,TGTGCCATCAGTGATTTAGCGGGGGCTTCGGATACGCAGTATTTT
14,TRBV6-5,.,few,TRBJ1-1,CASSYRRQNTEAFF,TGTGCCAGCAGTTACCGGAGGCAGAACACTGAAGCTTTCTTT
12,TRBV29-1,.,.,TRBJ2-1,CSALGGSNEQFF,TGCAGCGCCCTGGGGGGAAGCAATGAGCAGTTCTTC
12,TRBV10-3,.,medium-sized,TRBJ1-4,CATAEGGEKLFF,TGTGCCACCGCTGAGGGTGGTGAAAAACTGTTTTTT
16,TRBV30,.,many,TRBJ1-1,CAWSTTYRITNTEAFF,TGTGCCTGGAGTACCACGTACAGGATTACGAACACTGAAGCTTTCTTT
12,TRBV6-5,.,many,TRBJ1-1,CASSYLNTEAFF,TGTGCCAGCAGTTACCTTAACACTGAAGCTTTCTTT
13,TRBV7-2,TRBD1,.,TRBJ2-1,CASSAGQVNEQFF,TGTGCCAGCAGCGCTGGACAGGTCAATGAGCAGTTCTTC
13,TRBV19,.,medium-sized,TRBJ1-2,CASSDNRVDGYTF,TGTGCCAGTAGTGACAACAGGGTAGACGGCTACACCTTC
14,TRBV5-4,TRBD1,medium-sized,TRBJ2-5,CASRRTGGDGTQYF,TGTGCCAGCAGACGAACAGGGGGCGACGGGACCCAGTACTTC
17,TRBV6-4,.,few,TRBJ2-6,CASSGSDTSSGANVLTF,TGTGCCAGCAGTGGGAGCGACACGAGCTCTGGGGCCAACGTCCTGACTTTC